This entry features one T cell receptor (beta chain) sequence. This sample was taken from a study of blood T cell repertoires in COVID-19. Looking at the study overall: Some COVID-19 samples were acute and others convalescent; all came from the United States, Italy and Spain.

Generated by immunoSEQ multiplex PCR, the TCRdb table keeps only in-frame clones and is missing some. The sample carries a few hundred thousand clones, 75% to 90% recorded once. Germline V gene data show CDR1 as KGHSH and CDR2 as LQKENI. The V gene lost 3 bases and the J gene lost 4 bases, with 13 bases spanning the gap. This CDR3 spans 16 amino acids. This chain uses TRBV18 with TRBJ2-6; TRBD2 is a possible D gene (6 bases). The sample was peripheral blood. The sequence was collected from a man aged 50-60 years with acute or convalescent COVID-19. Written as DNA, the CDR3 is TGTGCCAGCTCACCGGGACTGCCCTCGGGGGCCAACGTCCTGACTTTC. This encodes CASSPGLPSGANVLTF.